This T cell receptor beta chain was identified in a study of human T cells and chemical hapten exposure (dated by TCRdb to about 2021). A note on the overall study: For sensitization, 2% DPC in acetone was applied to a 2 cm by 2 cm area of upper inner arm skin. Throughout the roughly 25-week study period, patients were also given weekly therapeutic DPC doses on the scalp. Patch testing was performed on the upper back with Finn chambers containing 0.01% DPC, and the patch tests were scored after 6 days according to International Contact Dermatitis Research Group standards. The mostly female patient cohort included alopecia areata with under or over 50% scalp involvement, alopecia totalis and alopecia universalis. The libraries were sequenced as a pool, and the TCR yield per sample differed mostly because of small variations in library volumes within the pool. Peripheral blood TCR repertoire changes were tracked in vivo in alopecia patients during primary and secondary sensitization to the hapten diphenylcyclopropenone (DPC). Patient blood was sampled pre-sensitization (week 0) and at 2, 6 and about 24 weeks after DPC sensitization. About 30 alopecia patients provided blood for TCR sequencing at one to four time points (pre-sensitization, 2, 6 and 24 weeks). Broad study findings and their caveats: DPC sensitization did not change how many TCRs were above 1 in 1000 frequency, and no evidence was found of alterations in global repertoire structure. After repeated subsampling, the strength of the expansion versus patch-test correlation and the threshold at which it became significant changed. Patch test score correlated positively with the number of PT1 expanded TCRs, reaching significance at thresholds 8, 16 and 32 but not at 4. Significantly more large CDR3 similarity clusters were formed by expanded TCRs than by pre-sensitization or healthy control sets, consistent with antigen-driven responses. Because every patient had alopecia, a presumed autoimmune disease, the patients' immune response might differ from that of healthy individuals.

The germline V gene gives CDR1 as SQVTM and CDR2 as ANQGSEA. Including the terminal cysteine and phenylalanine, the CDR3 comprises 13 residues. Only the CDR3 DNA stays, 39 bases, in frame from base 1. V loses 5 bases, J loses 7 bases, and the germline ends lie 15 bases apart. Many counts were recorded for this clonotype. The antigen this receptor binds is unknown. The input lacks base qualities; no much larger clone sits a single base away. Interpreted using the paper, the time point label stands for: pre-sensitization, week 0. The treatment or condition tag for this specimen amounts to: therapeutic diphenylcyclopropenone sensitization with weekly scalp DPC. At each patch-test visit, blood was drawn before the patch test was applied. To be eligible, patients had to be aged 18 to 70, diagnosed with alopecia and judged suitable for DPC therapy, while pregnant patients were excluded. Total RNA was isolated from unfractionated whole blood collected in Tempus Blood RNA tubes.

Libraries were built with RACE. Instrument on record: NextSeq 500. Library preparation attached unique molecular identifiers to individual cDNA molecules for quantitative, reproducible TCR counting. For every blood RNA sample, sequencing covered both the TCR alpha and TCR beta chains. Per the source publication's procedure: A median of about 87,000 TCRs per sample was observed, with a range of about 20,000 to 750,000. V, J and CDR3 annotation of the TCR reads was carried out using the Decombinator software suite. Every sample was subsampled to the same number of TCRs (28,000) for the PS versus PT1 abundance plots. TCRs were defined as expanded if absent before sensitization and observed at least eight times at the 2-week time point. The public reads were reprocessed in TCRdb via fastp at Q25 and MiXCR, keeping in-frame beta chains. Rows with a matching CDR3 protein are joined into one entry that keeps the most common DNA and genes. V and J calls and clone size were set by TCRdb, not the authors. In this sample the table shows a few hundred thousand distinct CDR3 sequences, around 5% of which occur a single time. The top ten constitute over 6.5% of the sample.

The sequence was collected from a woman younger than 35 with alopecia areata. Some clones in this sample may be carry-over from other donors' samples. The sequence joins TRBV29-1 to TRBJ2-1, with an unclear D gene assignment. Sequenced material: whole blood, taken in connection with sensitization to the hapten diphenylcyclopropenone (DPC). The nucleotide sequence reads TGCAGCGTTTGGCTTTTCGCAGAGAATGAGCAGTTCTTC. Its protein product is CSVWLFAENEQFF.